These T cell receptor beta chains were read from a single sample in a study of T-cell reconstitution after alpha-beta-depleted transplantation in children. TCRdb fed the PCR reads into MiXCR, producing one record per CDR3 protein. This table has about 980,000 distinct CDR3 sequences, under 30% appearing once. The source was PBMCs, mostly from graft donor cells, collected 360 days after TCRalphabeta/CD19-depleted stem cell transplant. Receptor source: a boy younger than two who had a stem cell transplant for SCID, so the T cells may come from the graft donor. Each CDR3 is given with its conserved first and last residue. A D gene is named only where the DNA matches it firmly. The listing skips clone size in some rows; elsewhere it reads once, few, many or a size class.

d_call,clone_size,j_call,v_call,cdr3_aa,cdr3_nt
TRBD2,-,TRBJ2-1,TRBV29-1,CSSTESAGGLYNEQFF,TGCAGCTCTACAGAATCAGCGGGGGGGTTATACAATGAGCAGTTCTTC
-,few,TRBJ2-1,TRBV4-3,CASSQDLDWATYNEQFF,TGCGCCAGCAGCCAAGATCTGGACTGGGCAACCTACAATGAGCAGTTCTTC
-,-,TRBJ2-1,TRBV3-1,CTSSQGAGGHYNEQFF,TGTACCAGCAGCCAAGGGGCCGGGGGGCACTACAATGAGCAGTTCTTC
-,few,TRBJ2-4,TRBV3-1,CASSRGLAKNIQYF,TGTGCCAGCTCCAGGGGATTAGCCAAAAACATTCAGTACTTC
TRBD1,few,TRBJ2-5,TRBV29-1,CSVLQGGETQYF,TGCAGCGTTCTACAGGGGGGAGAGACCCAGTACTTC
-,many,TRBJ1-3,TRBV29-1,CSVGDGNSGNTIYF,TGCAGCGTGGGAGACGGAAACTCTGGAAACACCATATATTTT
TRBD2,-,TRBJ2-1,TRBV20-1,CSYDDRGGTSGGVCYNEQFF,TGCAGCTACGATGATAGAGGAGGGACTAGCGGGGGAGTATGCTACAATGAGCAGTTCTTC
TRBD1,few,TRBJ2-7,TRBV7-2,CASSLAALSRGGGEQYF,TGTGCCAGCAGCTTAGCTGCCCTAAGTAGAGGGGGCGGTGAGCAGTACTTC
TRBD1,-,TRBJ1-6,TRBV14,CASSPSEGAGSPLHF,TGTGCCAGCAGCCCAAGCGAGGGGGCTGGATCACCCCTCCACTTT
-,few,TRBJ2-1,TRBV27,CASSFQQGGNEQFF,TGTGCCAGCAGTTTCCAACAGGGTGGCAATGAGCAGTTCTTC
-,-,TRBJ2-1,TRBV15,CATSSPRGGGNAFYNEQFF,TGTGCCACCAGCAGTCCCCGGGGCGGAGGGAATGCTTTCTACAATGAGCAGTTCTTC
-,few,TRBJ2-1,TRBV28,CASSSTATDYNEQFF,TGTGCCAGCAGTTCCACGGCGACCGATTACAATGAGCAGTTCTTC
-,-,TRBJ2-1,TRBV4-1,CASSPIGGYAYNEQFF,TGCGCCAGCAGCCCGATCGGCGGCTACGCCTACAATGAGCAGTTCTTC
-,few,TRBJ1-3,TRBV5-1,CASSLDGQISGNTIYF,TGCGCCAGCAGCTTGGATGGACAGATCTCTGGAAACACCATATATTTT
-,-,TRBJ2-5,TRBV7-2,CASSRSRGQETQYF,TGTGCCAGCAGCCGAAGTCGAGGCCAAGAGACCCAGTACTTC
-,few,TRBJ2-7,TRBV5-1,CASSLANGGEQQYF,TGCGCCAGCAGCTTGGCCAACGGGGGTGAACAGCAGTACTTC
TRBD1,-,TRBJ2-1,TRBV12-3/TRBV12-4,CASSPLRQGPYNEQFF,TGTGCCAGCAGTCCCCTACGACAGGGGCCCTACAATGAGCAGTTCTTC
TRBD1,few,TRBJ2-7,TRBV6-2/TRBV6-3,CASSPSWGQLSYEQYF,TGTGCCAGCAGTCCGTCGTGGGGACAGCTATCCTACGAGCAGTACTTC
-,-,TRBJ2-7,TRBV7-2,CASSRDGVDYEQYF,TGTGCCAGCAGCCGGGACGGGGTGGACTACGAGCAGTACTTC
-,few,TRBJ2-7,TRBV28,CASSSNGVPYEQYF,TGTGCCAGCAGTTCGAACGGGGTTCCCTACGAGCAGTACTTC
TRBD2,-,TRBJ2-3,TRBV29-1,CSVGRASGGEADTQYF,TGCAGCGTTGGGAGGGCTAGCGGGGGTGAAGCAGATACGCAGTATTTT
TRBD1,-,TRBJ2-7,TRBV20-1,CSAPQGITPSYEQYF,TGCAGTGCACCACAGGGGATCACTCCCTCCTACGAGCAGTACTTC
TRBD1,-,TRBJ2-7,TRBV10-3,CAISEPPGHRGISYEQYF,TGTGCCATCAGTGAGCCCCCAGGTCACAGGGGGATCTCCTACGAGCAGTACTTC
TRBD2,-,TRBJ2-1,TRBV20-1,CSALRGEQFF,TGCAGTGCCCTGCGGGGGGAGCAGTTCTTC
TRBD2,-,TRBJ2-3,TRBV12-3/TRBV12-4,CASRFSSGGAGYGQYF,TGTGCCAGCAGGTTCTCGAGCGGGGGGGCCGGGTATGGGCAGTATTTT
-,few,TRBJ2-1,TRBV12-3/TRBV12-4,CASSLVSRGSSYNEQFF,TGTGCCAGCAGTTTAGTGTCTCGGGGGAGCTCCTACAATGAGCAGTTCTTC
TRBD1,many,TRBJ2-5,TRBV6-2/TRBV6-3,CASSRNVRGRETQYF,TGTGCCAGCAGCCGCAACGTCAGGGGGCGAGAGACCCAGTACTTC
-,-,TRBJ2-7,TRBV9,CASSVGGVGPYEQYF,TGTGCCAGCAGCGTAGGGGGGGTCGGTCCCTACGAGCAGTACTTC
TRBD2,-,TRBJ2-3,TRBV10-3,CAIQPGGIGDTQYF,TGTGCCATCCAGCCCGGGGGGATCGGAGATACGCAGTATTTT
-,few,TRBJ2-7,TRBV7-2,CASSPRIDYEQYF,TGTGCCAGCAGCCCCCGAATTGACTACGAGCAGTACTTC
-,few,TRBJ1-2,TRBV18,CASSPEFGFRGAYGYTF,TGTGCCAGCTCACCTGAGTTCGGCTTCAGGGGTGCCTATGGCTACACCTTC
-,few,TRBJ1-1,TRBV12-3/TRBV12-4,CASRLGTGTFF,TGTGCCAGCAGGCTCGGAACAGGGACTTTCTTT
-,-,TRBJ2-1,TRBV5-1,CASSFPANEQFF,TGCGCCAGCAGCTTTCCCGCGAATGAGCAGTTCTTC
-,-,TRBJ1-3,TRBV4-1,CASANHGYKDATIYF,TGCGCCAGCGCAAATCACGGGTACAAGGATGCCACCATATATTTT
-,-,TRBJ2-7,TRBV11-2,CASSPMPRDEQYF,TGTGCCAGCAGCCCAATGCCTCGGGACGAGCAGTACTTC
-,-,TRBJ1-1,TRBV15,CATTAGRAQNTEAFF,TGTGCCACCACCGCCGGGAGGGCTCAGAACACTGAAGCTTTCTTT
-,-,TRBJ2-1,TRBV12-5,CASGLVRKEQFF,TGTGCTAGTGGTTTGGTACGAAAGGAGCAGTTCTTC
-,many,TRBJ2-3,TRBV12-3/TRBV12-4,CASSFGVGTDTQYF,TGTGCCAGCAGTTTTGGAGTCGGCACAGATACGCAGTATTTT
-,-,TRBJ1-3,TRBV5-6,CASSFLWGSGNTIYF,TGTGCCAGCAGCTTCCTTTGGGGGTCTGGAAACACCATATATTTT
-,-,TRBJ2-3,TRBV11-2,CASSSGWGSDTQYF,TGTGCCAGCAGCTCCGGGTGGGGATCAGATACGCAGTATTTT
TRBD1,-,TRBJ2-5,TRBV15,CATSSAGTGGETQYF,TGTGCCACCAGCAGTGCCGGGACAGGAGGGGAGACCCAGTACTTC
-,few,TRBJ2-1,TRBV4-1,CASSQDPGGNYNEQFF,TGCGCCAGCAGCCAAGATCCGGGGGGCAACTACAATGAGCAGTTCTTC
-,few,TRBJ2-1,TRBV12-3/TRBV12-4,CASSFILSYNEQFF,TGTGCCAGCAGTTTTATCCTCTCCTACAATGAGCAGTTCTTC
-,-,TRBJ2-7,TRBV20-1,CSAPKPGLLTYEQYF,TGCAGTGCACCAAAGCCGGGACTTCTAACCTACGAGCAGTACTTC